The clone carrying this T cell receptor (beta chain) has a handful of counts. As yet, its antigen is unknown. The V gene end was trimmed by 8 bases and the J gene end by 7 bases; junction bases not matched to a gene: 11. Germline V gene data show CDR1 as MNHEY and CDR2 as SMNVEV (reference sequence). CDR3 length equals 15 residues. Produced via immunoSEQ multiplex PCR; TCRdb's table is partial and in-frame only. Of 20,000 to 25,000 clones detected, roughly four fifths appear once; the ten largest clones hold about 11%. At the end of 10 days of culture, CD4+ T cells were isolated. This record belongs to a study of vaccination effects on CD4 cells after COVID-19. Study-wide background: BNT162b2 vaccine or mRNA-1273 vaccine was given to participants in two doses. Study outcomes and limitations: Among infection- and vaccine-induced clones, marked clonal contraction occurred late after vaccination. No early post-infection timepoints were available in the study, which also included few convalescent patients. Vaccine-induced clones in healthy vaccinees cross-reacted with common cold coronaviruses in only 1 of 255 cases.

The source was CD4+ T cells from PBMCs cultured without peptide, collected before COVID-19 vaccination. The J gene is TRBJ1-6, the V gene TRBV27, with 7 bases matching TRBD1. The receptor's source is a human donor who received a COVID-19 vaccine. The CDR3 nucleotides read TGTGCCAGCCGAGGCGCGGGACAGACAAATTCACCCCTCCACTTT. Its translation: CASRGAGQTNSPLHF.